Below, 6 T cell receptor beta chains from the same sample are listed, as sequenced in a study of blood T cell repertoires in COVID-19. Sequenced by immunoSEQ multiplex PCR; TCRdb stores in-frame clones only, minus some. Of about 65,000 clones listed, roughly four fifths are singletons. The sequencing input was peripheral blood. The receptors derive from a human donor in a cohort sampled during active COVID-19.

The chain links TRBV30 to TRBJ2-1; D is unclear. V dropped 4 bases and J dropped 1 base, with 5 bases sitting between them. CDR1 and CDR2 (germline): GTSNPN, SVGIG (reference sequence). The CDR3 extends over 12 amino acids. CDR3 region: CAWTPSYNEQFF. As DNA, the CDR3 is TGTGCCTGGACCCCTTCCTACAATGAGCAGTTCTTC.

J is TRBJ2-5 and V is TRBV12-3 or TRBV12-4; D is unresolved. V was cut by 5 bases and J by 4 bases, with 11 bases left in between. The CDR3 runs 13 residues. The CDR3 DNA follows: TGTGCCAGCAGTCCTAACACGGGAGAGACCCAGTACTTC. Its translation: CASSPNTGETQYF.

The V and J genes are TRBV2 and TRBJ2-1; 8 nucleotides line up with TRBD2. Germline CDR1 reads SNHLY; CDR2 reads FYNNEI. This CDR3 comprises 14 residues. Trimming took 5 bases from V and 6 from J; bases not matched to a gene: 6. In nucleotides, the CDR3 is TGTGCCAGCAGTTCGGGGGGGAGAACCAATGAGCAGTTCTTC. Translated: CASSSGGRTNEQFF.

The V call is TRBV5-1, the J call TRBJ1-1; perhaps TRBD1 as D (6 bases). V dropped 0 bases and J dropped 3 bases, with 9 bases sitting between them. The length of the CDR3 is 14 residues. CDR1 and CDR2 (germline): SGHRS, YFSETQ. The DNA of the CDR3 is TGCGCCAGCAGCTTGGCGTACAGGGACACTGAAGCTTTCTTT. This encodes CASSLAYRDTEAFF.

The V gene is TRBV7-9, the J gene TRBJ2-5; 10 nucleotides line up with TRBD2. J was trimmed by 2 bases and V by 1 base; bases with no gene match: 4. The CDR3 runs to 16 residues. From germline, CDR1 is SEHNR and CDR2 FQNEAQ (reference sequence). The DNA for the CDR3 is TGTGCCAGCAGCTTAGGCGCTAGCGGGGGACAAGAGACCCAGTACTTC. As protein: CASSLGASGGQETQYF.

V gene TRBV19 combines with J gene TRBJ1-1; D is possibly TRBD1 (5 bases). The CDR3 runs to 13 residues. Germline lookup yields CDR1 LNHDA and CDR2 SQIVND (reference sequence). V lost 5 bases and J 3 bases, leaving 10 bases between the germline ends. Here the CDR3 reads CASSGGRHTEAFF. The CDR3 region has the DNA TGTGCCAGTAGTGGGGGGAGGCACACTGAAGCTTTCTTT.